These 17 T cell receptor beta chains came from one sample sequenced in a study of blood T cell repertoires in COVID-19. Assay: immunoSEQ multiplex PCR; the TCRdb copy retains only in-frame clones and omits some. The data contain about 280,000 clones, around 90% of them singletons. The material sequenced was peripheral blood. All receptors come from a man aged 18 to 29 with active or convalescent COVID-19.

The chain recombines TRBV7-2 with TRBJ2-5; a possible D gene is TRBD1 (7 bases). Trimming took off 7 bases at V and 2 bases at J, with 14 bases between the two ends. This CDR3 has 14 residues. Germline CDR1 is SGHTA and CDR2 is FQGNSA. The CDR3: CASKRTGGQETQYF. CDR3 coding DNA: TGTGCCAGCAAGAGGACAGGAGGGCAAGAGACCCAGTACTTC.

This sequence joins TRBV9 and TRBJ2-5; 7 bases line up with TRBD1. The V segment lost 3 bases and the J segment 2 bases; nucleotides outside the gene matches: 4. The CDR3 covers 14 residues. The germline V gene encodes CDR1 SGDLS and CDR2 YYNGEE. In DNA form, the CDR3 reads TGTGCCAGCAGCGGAGGGACAGAACAAGAGACCCAGTACTTC. The encoded protein is CASSGGTEQETQYF.

The J gene is TRBJ2-2, the V gene TRBV9; weak D call: TRBD1 (6 bases). The CDR3 sequence is 15 residues long. Trimming pared 1 base from V and 7 bases from J, leaving 14 bases between. Germline V lookup: CDR1 SGDLS, CDR2 YYNGEE. For the CDR3, the DNA is TGTGCCAGCAGCGTAAACATGGGGGCCGGCGGGGAGCTGTTTTTT. Its protein is CASSVNMGAGGELFF.

The chain employs TRBV13 and TRBJ2-1; a possible D gene is TRBD1 (6 bases). The CDR3 is 17 residues long. Trimming pared 1 base from V and 0 bases from J, leaving 13 bases between. CDR1 is PRHDT and CDR2 is FYEKMQ in the germline V gene (reference sequence). The CDR3 sequence: CASSLVRDTFSYNEQFF. CDR3 bases: TGTGCCAGCAGCTTAGTCCGGGACACCTTCTCCTACAATGAGCAGTTCTTC. Based on the CDR3 plus reference TRBV13 and TRBJ2-1, the full variable domain is AAGVIQSPRHLIKEKRETATLKCYPIPRHDTVYWYQQGPGQDPQFLISFYEKMQSDKGSIPDRFSAQQFSDYHSELNMSSLELGDSALYFCASSLVRDTFSYNEQFFGPGTRLTVL.

This clone is medium-sized within its sample. The rearrangement links TRBV12-3 or TRBV12-4 to TRBJ2-1, with D possibly being TRBD2 (5 bases). CDR3 length: 13 residues. V was clipped by 8 bases and J by 0 bases, with 8 bases between them. The CDR3: CASSGNSYNEQFF. The CDR3 DNA sequence: TGTGCCAGCTCGGGAAACTCCTACAATGAGCAGTTCTTC.

V usage is TRBV7-6 and J usage is TRBJ2-3; 8 bases map to TRBD2. V shed 8 bases, J shed 4 bases, and the junction held 11 bases outside the gene matches. CDR1 and CDR2 (germline): SGHVS, FNYEAQ. The CDR3 is 15 amino acids. The CDR3 region is CASEETGGVADTQYF. CDR3 nucleotides: TGTGCCAGCGAGGAGACCGGGGGGGTTGCAGATACGCAGTATTTT.

The chain recombines TRBV4-2 with TRBJ2-7; 9 positions agree with TRBD1. The CDR3 is made up of 14 amino acids. The ends lost 2 bases at V and 4 bases at J; junction bases unmatched: 3. Germline CDR1 reads LGHNA; CDR2 reads YNFKEQ. Written as DNA, the CDR3 is TGTGCCAGCAGCCAAACAGGGGGCCGGTACGAGCAGTACTTC. It encodes CASSQTGGRYEQYF.

The V and J genes are TRBV10-3 and TRBJ1-2, with TRBD1 as a possible D gene (6 bases). The CDR3 has 13 residues. Germline V gene lookup returns CDR1 ENHRY and CDR2 SYGVKD. Trimming cost V 4 bases and J 5 bases, with 11 bases left between them. The CDR3 loop reads CAISGDNPYGYTF. CDR3 DNA: TGTGCCATCAGTGGGGACAACCCGTATGGCTACACCTTC.

This chain joins TRBV7-9 and TRBJ2-7; no clear D. Germline V gives CDR1 SEHNR, CDR2 FQNEAQ (reference sequence). This CDR3 spans 12 amino acids. Trimming took 3 bases from V and 5 from J, leaving 8 bases between them. The CDR3 reads CASSFSGNEQYF. The CDR3 coding sequence is TGTGCCAGCAGCTTTTCAGGCAACGAGCAGTACTTC.

The chain recombines TRBV6-5 with TRBJ1-6; TRBD1 agrees at 8 bases. CDR3 length: 13 amino acids. Trimming at V came to 6 bases and at J to 7 bases, leaving 2 bases not matched to a gene. Germline CDR1 reads MNHEY; CDR2 reads SVGAGI. CDR3 in DNA: TGTGCCAGCAGCAGGGACAGGAATTCACCCCTCCACTTT. It yields the protein CASSRDRNSPLHF.

This clone has a single count. V usage is TRBV6-5 and J usage is TRBJ1-2, with D maybe TRBD1 (6 bases). This CDR3 has 12 amino acids. V was pared by 6 bases and J by 8 bases, with 13 bases between. Germline CDR1 and CDR2: MNHEY and SVGAGI. The CDR3 region has the DNA TGTGCCAGCAGCGCTTCTCAGGGGGGCTACACCTTC. This translates into CASSASQGGYTF.

This clone was seen a handful of times. The chain carries TRBV16 and TRBJ1-5; unclear D gene. Germline values: CDR1 KGHSY, CDR2 FQNENV. This CDR3 has 15 residues. Trimming left V 1 base short and J 2 bases short, with 9 bases between. The CDR3: CASSQYGVGNQPQHF. DNA of the CDR3: TGTGCCAGCAGCCAATACGGGGTAGGCAATCAGCCCCAGCATTTT. Drawing the rest from reference TRBV16 and TRBJ1-5, the complete variable domain is GEEVAQTPKHLVRGEGQKAKLYCAPIKGHSYVFWYQQVLKNEFKFLISFQNENVFDETGMPKERFSAKCLPNSPCSLEIQATKLEDSAVYFCASSQYGVGNQPQHFGDGTRLSIL.

Many counts were recorded for this clone. The chain employs TRBV7-2 and TRBJ1-1; D gene uncertain. V lost 5 bases to trimming and J lost 11 bases, with 15 bases between them. The CDR3 extends over 12 amino acids. Germline V gene sequence: CDR1 SGHTA, CDR2 FQGNSA. The CDR3 here is CASSRLNRGAFF. In DNA, the CDR3 is TGTGCCAGCAGCCGCCTGAACCGAGGGGCTTTCTTT.

The J gene is TRBJ1-2, the V gene TRBV9, with TRBD1 identical over 11 bases. The CDR3 is 15 amino acids. Germline V CDR1 and CDR2: SGDLS, YYNGEE. V gave up 4 bases and J gave up 8 bases; unmatched junction bases: 10. CDR3 in DNA: TGTGCCAGCAGCCCCCGGGACAGGGGGATGGAGGGCTACACCTTC. Translation: CASSPRDRGMEGYTF.

This clone was seen just once. The chain combines TRBV29-1 with TRBJ2-1; TRBD1 is a possible D gene (7 bases). Trimming took off 1 base at V and 4 bases at J, with 17 bases between the two ends. Germline loops: CDR1 SQVTM, CDR2 ANQGSEA. This CDR3 has 16 amino acids. The CDR3 region is CSVEVRGAIFYNEQFF. DNA for the CDR3: TGCAGCGTTGAAGTCAGGGGGGCGATTTTTTACAATGAGCAGTTCTTC.

For the CDR3, the DNA is TGTGCCAGCAATTCGGGAGTATACGAGACCCAGTACTTC. This codes for CASNSGVYETQYF. This rearrangement joins TRBV2 to TRBJ2-5; possible D gene TRBD2, 6 bases. The V end lost 7 bases, the J end lost 5 bases, and 14 bases lay between the germline ends. Germline CDR1 SNHLY, CDR2 FYNNEI. The CDR3 is made up of 13 amino acids.

V gene TRBV12-5 combines with J gene TRBJ1-4; D gene ambiguous. CDR3 length equals 16 residues. V lost 3 bases to trimming and J lost 7 bases, with 18 bases between them. From germline, CDR1 is LGHNT and CDR2 FRNRAP. The CDR3 sequence: CASGFWERRGGEKLFF. The CDR3 region has the DNA TGTGCTAGTGGTTTTTGGGAACGGCGGGGTGGTGAAAAACTGTTTTTT.